The entry below describes one T cell receptor (beta chain). CDR1 and CDR2 from the germline V gene are MNHNY and SVGAGI (reference sequence). The CDR3 has 14 amino acids. Trimming shortened V by 0 bases and J by 8 bases, and 13 bases separated the two germline ends. Per the original methods: Estimation of nucleated cell counts was performed using reference gene primer amplification. Assay: immunoSEQ multiplex PCR; the TCRdb copy retains only in-frame clones and omits some. That table supplies the V and J calls and clone size; D and trimming were determined from the DNA. The sample has roughly 87,000 clones, approximately 79% seen once. The data derive from a study of blood T cell repertoires in COVID-19. Study information: Acute and convalescent COVID-19 samples came from the United States, Italy and Spain. T cells, B-cell-depleted T cells, or PBMCs provided the cDNA or gDNA that served as material.

The chain employs TRBV6-6 and TRBJ1-2; no clear D. Sequencing was carried out using peripheral blood. The receptor was isolated from a woman older than 75 with acute or convalescent COVID-19. The CDR3 nucleotides are TGTGCCAGCAGTTACTCGTCACAACCGCCGGGCTACACCTTC. This translates into CASSYSSQPPGYTF.